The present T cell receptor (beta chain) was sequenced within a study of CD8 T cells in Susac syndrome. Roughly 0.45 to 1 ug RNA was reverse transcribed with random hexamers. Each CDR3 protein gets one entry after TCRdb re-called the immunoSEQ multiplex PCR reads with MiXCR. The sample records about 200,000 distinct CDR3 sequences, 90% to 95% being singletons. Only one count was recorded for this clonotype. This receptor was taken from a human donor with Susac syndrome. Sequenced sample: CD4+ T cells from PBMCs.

The chain's CDR3 is CSARQNEKLFF. The CDR3 DNA sequence: TGCAGTGCTAGACAGAATGAAAAACTGTTTTTT. The rearrangement joins TRBV20-1 to TRBJ1-4, with D uncertain. In germline, CDR1 is DFQATT, CDR2 SNEGSKA (reference sequence). V lost 2 bases and J lost 5, with 3 bases in between. This CDR3 is built from 11 residues.